A single sample gave rise to the 18 T cell receptor beta chains below, sequenced in a study of T and B cells in COVID-19 patients. Blood genomic DNA input for TRB amplification was roughly 250-500 ng. TRB rearrangements were amplified by multiplex PCR with BIOMED2 TRB-A/B primers. TCRdb itself ran the multiplex PCR reads through MiXCR, one entry per CDR3 protein. The repertoire holds around 2,200 distinct CDR3 sequences, with 20% to 25% as singletons. Sequencing was done on a sample of blood. These TCRs come from a human donor with active COVID-19.

The J gene is TRBJ2-1, the V gene TRBV12-3 or TRBV12-4; 14 nucleotides match TRBD2. The junction had 7 bases not matched to a gene; V was cut back by 4 bases and J by 8 bases. The CDR3 length is 16 residues. CDR3 sequence: CASSSTGTSGSHEQFF. The CDR3 nucleotides are TGTGCCAGCAGTTCAACCGGGACTAGCGGGAGTCATGAGCAGTTCTTC.

The chain joins TRBV20-1 to TRBJ2-4; the D is unclear. Germline V lookup: CDR1 DFQATT, CDR2 SNEGSKA (reference sequence). V was pared by 5 bases and J by 0 bases, with 14 bases between. The CDR3 loop spans 15 amino acids. The CDR3 DNA sequence: TGCAGTGCTCCTAAGCAGAGCTTAGCCAAAAACATTCAGTACTTC. This gives the protein CSAPKQSLAKNIQYF.

This clonotype ranks as medium-sized (0.01 to 0.1%). V is TRBV19 and J is TRBJ2-3, with D unresolved. Trimming shortened V by 10 bases and J by 2 bases, and 19 bases separated the two germline ends. This CDR3 has 15 amino acids. Looked up from germline, CDR1 is LNHDA and CDR2 is SQIVND (reference sequence). CDR3 residues: CATSADGRSTDTQYF. The CDR3 coding sequence is TGTGCCACTTCGGCGGATGGCCGTTCCACAGATACGCAGTATTTT. Together with reference TRBV19 and TRBJ2-3, the CDR3 gives the full variable domain: DGGITQSPKYLFRKEGQNVTLSCEQNLNHDAMYWYRQDPGQGLRLIYYSQIVNDFQKGDIAEGYSVSREKKESFPLTVTSAQKNPTAFYLCATSADGRSTDTQYFGPGTRLTVL.

This clonotype is classed as large (0.1 to 1%). The chain links TRBV15 to TRBJ1-4; 10 positions match TRBD1. Germline CDR1 is LNHNV and CDR2 is YYDKDF (reference sequence). The length of the CDR3 is 14 residues. Trimming at V came to 3 bases and at J to 8 bases, leaving 3 bases not matched to a gene. CDR3 sequence: CATSRGTGEEKLFF. The CDR3 region has the DNA TGTGCCACCAGCAGGGGGACAGGGGAAGAAAAACTGTTTTTT.

This clonotype counts as medium-sized. The rearrangement links TRBV18 to TRBJ2-1; D ambiguous. Trimming cost V 2 bases and J 6 bases, with 11 bases left between them. From germline, CDR1 is KGHSH and CDR2 LQKENI. The CDR3 extends over 14 amino acids. The CDR3 nucleotides read TGTGCCAGCTCACCAGGGGAACCCGTCAATGAGCAGTTCTTC. Translation: CASSPGEPVNEQFF.

The gene calls are TRBV7-9 and TRBJ2-2, with D hard to call. CDR3 length: 14 amino acids. In germline, CDR1 is SEHNR, CDR2 FQNEAQ (reference sequence). The V and J ends lost 5 bases and 6 bases respectively, with 13 bases between them. CDR3: CASSPDPAAGELFF. CDR3 sequence (DNA): TGTGCCAGCAGCCCCGATCCGGCGGCCGGGGAGCTGTTTTTT.

This chain joins TRBV20-1 and TRBJ1-4; the D is unclear. Trimming removed 1 base from V and 3 bases from J, with 9 bases in between. Germline V gene lookup returns CDR1 DFQATT and CDR2 SNEGSKA (reference sequence). This CDR3 is built from 14 residues. The CDR3 reads CSARGGQANEKLFF. The DNA of the CDR3 is TGCAGTGCTAGAGGAGGTCAGGCTAATGAAAAACTGTTTTTT.

The V gene is TRBV27, the J gene TRBJ1-1; 8 bases align to TRBD1. The V gene's germline CDR1 is MNHEY and CDR2 SMNVEV (reference sequence). J gave up 4 bases and V 6 bases, and 4 bases lay outside the gene matches. This CDR3 has 13 amino acids. In DNA, the CDR3 is TGTGCCAGCAGCTCGACAGGGGCCACTGAAGCTTTCTTT. It specifies CASSSTGATEAFF.

This clonotype was recorded a few times. The chain is built from TRBV20-1 and TRBJ2-3; 11 bases are shared with TRBD2. This CDR3 is built from 15 residues. The germline V gene has CDR1 DFQATT and CDR2 SNEGSKA (reference sequence). Trimming cost V 0 bases and J 4 bases; bases outside gene matches: 3. The CDR3 nucleotides read TGCAGTGCTAGAGAGACTAGCGGGACCCCAGATACGCAGTATTTT. Its protein is CSARETSGTPDTQYF.

This clonotype rates as medium-sized (0.01 to 0.1%). The CDR3 coding sequence is TGTGCCAGCAGCCCTGCCGGCGGCCTGCGGGCCGGGGAGCTGTTTTTT. This translates into CASSPAGGLRAGELFF. V and J are TRBV5-6 and TRBJ2-2; tentatively, D is TRBD2 (5 bases). Germline V lookup: CDR1 SGHDT, CDR2 YYEEEE. V lost 4 bases and J lost 6, with 19 bases in between. The CDR3 is 16 residues long. Full variable domain (missing parts from reference TRBV5-6 and TRBJ2-2): DAGVTQSPTHLIKTRGQQVTLRCSPKSGHDTVSWYQQALGQGPQFIFQYYEEEERQRGNFPDRFSGHQFPNYSSELNVNALLLGDSALYLCASSPAGGLRAGELFFGEGSRLTVL.

This clonotype appeared a few times. The rearrangement uses TRBV20-1 and TRBJ2-3; TRBD2 matches 10 bases. Germline V gene data show CDR1 as DFQATT and CDR2 as SNEGSKA (reference sequence). V gave up 5 bases and J gave up 3 bases; unmatched junction bases: 8. The CDR3 runs 15 residues. The CDR3 reads CSAPSSGSRTDTQYF. Here the CDR3 DNA reads TGCAGTGCTCCTTCTAGCGGGAGCAGAACAGATACGCAGTATTTT.

About this clonotype itself: Being one base from a much bigger clone, this may be a read error. CDR3 nucleotides: TGTGCCACCAGATCTTGGGGACAGGGGGCTGATCAGCCCCAGCATTTT. Translated, it gives CATRSWGQGADQPQHF. V and J are TRBV15 and TRBJ1-5, with TRBD1 matching 12 bases. Per germline, CDR1 LNHNV and CDR2 YYDKDF (reference sequence). Losses at the gene ends were 6 bases for V and 5 bases for J; bases not matched to a gene: 8. The CDR3 length is 16 residues.

The chain has TRBV29-1 and TRBJ2-7; 10 bases align to TRBD2. The V segment lost 4 bases and the J segment 0 bases; nucleotides outside the gene matches: 6. CDR3 length: 15 amino acids. The germline V gene encodes CDR1 SQVTM and CDR2 ANQGSEA. Here the CDR3 reads CSVGGTSVSSYEQYF. Here the CDR3 DNA reads TGCAGCGTTGGGGGGACTAGCGTAAGCTCCTACGAGCAGTACTTC.

This clonotype is labeled as medium-sized. The V gene is TRBV19, the J gene TRBJ1-2, with 8 bases lining up with TRBD1. Trimming removed 1 base from V and 6 bases from J; junction bases left unmatched: 10. This CDR3 region has 16 residues. Germline CDR1 LNHDA, CDR2 SQIVND (reference sequence). The DNA of the CDR3 is TGTGCCAGTAGTATAGTCGACAGGGGACCATCCCATGGCTACACCTTC. It is translated as CASSIVDRGPSHGYTF.

This clonotype was picked up a small number of times. The chain couples TRBV6-5 to TRBJ1-2, with 7 bases matching TRBD1. Germline V gene lookup returns CDR1 MNHEY and CDR2 SVGAGI. Trimming cost V 6 bases and J 0 bases; bases outside gene matches: 7. The CDR3 length is 15 residues. CDR3: CASRETGTANYGYTF. The CDR3 DNA reads as TGTGCCAGCAGAGAGACAGGGACCGCTAACTATGGCTACACCTTC.

This clonotype ranks as medium-sized. The chain has TRBV6-5 and TRBJ2-3, with D uncertain. V dropped 3 bases and J dropped 1 base, with 8 bases sitting between them. The CDR3 extends over 14 amino acids. CDR1 is MNHEY and CDR2 is SVGAGI in the germline V gene. The CDR3 protein is CASSYQQGTDTQYF. The CDR3 coding sequence is TGTGCCAGCAGTTATCAGCAGGGCACAGATACGCAGTATTTT.

This clonotype was detected only a few times. The CDR3 DNA reads as TGTGCCAGCAGCCTCTCCGGGACAGGGTCCGCAGATACGCAGTATTTT. It encodes CASSLSGTGSADTQYF. The V gene is TRBV14, the J gene TRBJ2-3, with 9 bases aligning to TRBD1. CDR1 is SGHDN and CDR2 is FVKESK in the germline V gene. The junction had 9 bases not matched to a gene; V was cut back by 4 bases and J by 4 bases. The CDR3 length is 16 residues. The complete variable domain, with remaining parts taken from reference TRBV14 and TRBJ2-3, reads EAGVTQFPSHSVIEKGQTVTLRCDPISGHDNLYWYRRVMGKEIKFLLHFVKESKQDESGMPNNRFLAERTGGTYSTLKVQPAELEDSGVYFCASSLSGTGSADTQYFGPGTRLTVL.

This clonotype is medium-sized in the sample. The rearrangement links TRBV30 to TRBJ2-1, with TRBD1 identical over 7 bases. This CDR3 contains 13 residues. The V and J ends lost 0 bases and 10 bases, in that order; junction bases with no gene match: 6. CDR1 GTSNPN and CDR2 SVGIG come from the germline V gene (reference sequence). CDR3 protein: CAWSVTGAHEQFF. The CDR3 coding sequence is TGTGCCTGGAGTGTAACAGGGGCGCACGAGCAGTTCTTC. Drawing the rest from reference TRBV30 and TRBJ2-1, the complete variable domain is SQTIHQWPATLVQPVGSPLSLECTVEGTSNPNLYWYRQAAGRGLQLLFYSVGIGQISSEVPQNLSASRPQDRQFILSSKKLLLSDSGFYLCAWSVTGAHEQFFGPGTRLTVL.